This is a list of T cell receptor beta chains from one sample in a study of PD-1 blockade in mismatch repair-deficient tumors. Clones were sequenced by immunoSEQ multiplex PCR, and TCRdb holds only the in-frame ones, with some missing. Of roughly 130,000 clones listed, 88% are singletons. The sequenced sample was peripheral blood, obtained approximately 71 weeks after starting pembrolizumab. The receptors shown here come from an adult with mismatch repair-deficient cancer. The CDR3 runs from the conserved cysteine through the conserved F or W. D genes are given only for firm matches. Expanded clones get a size class; other rows say once, few or many, or leave the size out.

few	NA	TRBV25-1	TRBJ1-1	TGTGCCAGCAGCAAAGGAATGGACACTGAAGCTTTCTTT	CASSKGMDTEAFF
few	NA	TRBV7-8	TRBJ2-3	TGTGCCAGCAGCCCGAGGATCACAGATACGCAGTATTTT	CASSPRITDTQYF
NA	TRBD2	TRBV29-1	TRBJ2-7	TGCAGCGTTGGTCTAGCGGGCAGATCCTACGAGCAGTACTTC	CSVGLAGRSYEQYF
NA	NA	TRBV29-1	TRBJ2-5	TGCAGCGTTGAAACGACGGGGAAAGAGACCCAGTACTTC	CSVETTGKETQYF
NA	NA	TRBV12-5	TRBJ2-2	TGTGCTAGTGGTTTGGTACTAAGCTTACGTCGGGTTAACACCGGGGAGCTGTTTTTT	CASGLVLSLRRVNTGELFF
NA	NA	TRBV5-1	TRBJ2-3	TGCGCCAGCAGCCCGGGGACTTCAGATACGCAGTATTTT	CASSPGTSDTQYF
NA	NA	TRBV6-6	TRBJ1-2	TGTGCCAGCAGTTACTCGCATGGAGGCTACACCTTC	CASSYSHGGYTF
NA	TRBD1	TRBV19	TRBJ2-7	TGTGCCAGTAGTCCCAAGTGGGCAAGGACAGGCAACTCCTACGAGCAGTACTTC	CASSPKWARTGNSYEQYF
NA	NA	TRBV6-6	TRBJ2-5	TGTGCCAGCAAGGACGGAAAAGAGACCCAGTACTTC	CASKDGKETQYF
NA	TRBD1	TRBV27	TRBJ1-1	TGTGCCAGCAGCCATTTACAGGGGGGCACTGAAGCTTTCTTT	CASSHLQGGTEAFF
NA	NA	TRBV7-9	TRBJ1-2	TGTGCCAGCAGCTTAGGGGGGCGCGACTATGGCTACACCTTC	CASSLGGRDYGYTF
NA	NA	TRBV7-7	TRBJ2-5	TGTGCTAGCAGCTTAGAAGGCGGGGAGACCCAGTACTTC	CASSLEGGETQYF
NA	NA	TRBV28	TRBJ2-3	TGTGCCAGCAGTTTCAACCCCACAGATACGCAGTATTTT	CASSFNPTDTQYF
once	TRBD2	TRBV10-3	TRBJ2-1	TGTGCCATCAGTAAGCGGGAGGCACTTGAGGGGTACAATGAGCAGTTCTTC	CAISKREALEGYNEQFF
NA	NA	TRBV2	TRBJ2-1	TGTGCCAGCAGTGTGCCTTATCCCAGGAGCTCCTACAATGAGCAGTTCTTC	CASSVPYPRSSYNEQFF
NA	TRBD2	TRBV4-3	TRBJ2-6	TGCGCCAGCAGCCAAGAATGGGGAGGGAGTGGGGCCAACGTCCTGACTTTC	CASSQEWGGSGANVLTF
NA	NA	TRBV29-1	TRBJ2-7	TGCAGCGTTGAAGTATCCCGGGGAGGCTACGAGCAGTACTTC	CSVEVSRGGYEQYF
NA	NA	TRBV6-1	TRBJ1-5	TGTGCCAGCAGTGAAGTTGTAAGGGGAGACCAGCCCCAGCATTTT	CASSEVVRGDQPQHF
NA	NA	TRBV30	TRBJ2-5	TGTGCCTGGAGTGTACTGGGTCTTATAGGGACCCAGTACTTC	CAWSVLGLIGTQYF
NA	TRBD1	TRBV7-9	TRBJ2-1	TGTGCCAGCAGCTTAGTGCAGGGGGCGCGCGATGAGCAGTTCTTC	CASSLVQGARDEQFF
once	TRBD1	TRBV6-5	TRBJ1-5	TGTGCCAGCAGGGGACAGGGTGGGCATCAGCCCCAGCATTTT	CASRGQGGHQPQHF
NA	NA	TRBV7-9	TRBJ1-1	TGTGCCACCCGGGGAGGGGTCTCCTACACTGAAGCTTTCTTT	CATRGGVSYTEAFF
NA	NA	TRBV6-5	TRBJ1-4	TGTGCCAGCAGTTACTCGGGGACACCAACTAATGAAAAACTGTTTTTT	CASSYSGTPTNEKLFF
once	NA	TRBV16	TRBJ1-2	TGTGCCAGCAGCCTGGAGACAAGGGAAGATGGCTACACCTTC	CASSLETREDGYTF
NA	TRBD1	TRBV7-9	TRBJ2-7	TGTGCCAGCAGCAGCAATCGGGGACAGGGGAAAACCTACGAGCAGTACTTC	CASSSNRGQGKTYEQYF
NA	NA	TRBV9	TRBJ2-1	TGTGCCAGCAGCCCCCCTTACGGAACGGAGCAGTTCTTC	CASSPPYGTEQFF
NA	TRBD2	TRBV4-1	TRBJ2-1	TGCGCCAGCAGCCCTCGACTAGCGACCAACAATGAGCAGTTCTTC	CASSPRLATNNEQFF
few	NA	TRBV6-4	TRBJ2-3	TGTGCCAGCAGTGAGAGAGGAGACACAGATACGCAGTATTTT	CASSERGDTDTQYF
NA	NA	TRBV19	TRBJ1-4	TGTGCCAGTAGACGGGGACATTTAGAAAAACTGTTTTTT	CASRRGHLEKLFF
NA	TRBD2	TRBV25-1	TRBJ2-2	TGTGCCAGCAGTGGTACTAGCGCCCCCGGGGAGCTGTTTTTT	CASSGTSAPGELFF
once	NA	TRBV5-1	TRBJ2-7	TGCGCCAGCAAAAGTTCTACAGATACCTACGAGCAGTACTTC	CASKSSTDTYEQYF
NA	TRBD1	TRBV2	TRBJ1-2	TGTGCCAGCAGTGCGGACAGGAACTATGGCTACACCTTC	CASSADRNYGYTF
few	TRBD1	TRBV15	TRBJ1-5	TGTGCCACCAGCAGAGATTCCAATACAGGGGGGGGCAATCAGCCCCAGCATTTT	CATSRDSNTGGGNQPQHF
NA	TRBD1	TRBV7-9	TRBJ1-5	TGTGCCAGCAGCTCCGGGACAGGGGGCTGGGATCAGCCCCAGCATTTT	CASSSGTGGWDQPQHF
NA	TRBD1	TRBV4-1	TRBJ2-1	TGCGCCAGCAGCTTTGAAAGGGACAGCCCTTTAGATGAGCAGTTCTTC	CASSFERDSPLDEQFF
once	TRBD1	TRBV7-2	TRBJ2-1	TGTGCCAGCAGCAGTAGGACAGGGGAGACCTACAATGAGCAGTTCTTC	CASSSRTGETYNEQFF
NA	TRBD2	TRBV10-2	TRBJ2-7	TGCGCCACCTGGACGGGGGGATCCTACGAGCAGTACTTC	CATWTGGSYEQYF
NA	NA	TRBV7-8	TRBJ1-2	TGTGCCAGCAGCTTAATTCCTCCGGGATATCCTTTGGGTGGCTACACCTTC	CASSLIPPGYPLGGYTF
NA	NA	TRBV29-1	TRBJ2-7	TGCAGCGCCAGCCAGGGCAGCTCCTACGAGCAGTACTTC	CSASQGSSYEQYF